The clone carrying this T cell receptor beta chain was recorded at least ten times. These data originate in a study of T-cell memory formation after mild COVID-19. The trim removed 5 bases at V and 0 bases at J, leaving 3 bases unmatched. The CDR3 covers 14 residues. TCRdb reprocessed the 5' RACE reads via MiXCR and lists one record per CDR3 protein. The table has about 290,000 distinct CDR3 sequences, roughly 15% seen once. V and J are TRBV12-3 or TRBV12-4 and TRBJ1-1; TRBD1 aligns across 7 bases. This clonotype was obtained from a young man who had mild COVID-19 (a few samples of this study predate the infection). Cell type and time point are not known. Material: PBMCs or a T cell subset sorted from them (not recorded which). The CDR3 spells CASSLTGLNTEAFF. CDR3 DNA: TGTGCCAGCAGTCTGACAGGGTTGAACACTGAAGCTTTCTTT.